A selection of T cell receptor beta chains follows, all from one sample in a study of T cells after yellow fever vaccination. TCRdb re-called the 5' RACE reads with MiXCR, one entry per CDR3 protein. The sample has around 400,000 distinct CDR3 sequences, approximately 10% seen once. The material sequenced was PBMCs, taken on the day of the first yellow fever vaccination. The receptors derive from a man in his late teens or twenties who received the YFV17D yellow fever vaccine. CDR3s include the opening cysteine and the closing phenylalanine or tryptophan. The D gene is left open where the match is weak. The size field is filled for only some rows; it gives once, few, many or a size class.

V	size	D	J	CDR3	DNA
TRBV5-1	NA	NA	TRBJ1-4	CASSLVSGFGEKLFF	TGCGCCAGCAGCTTGGTTTCTGGGTTCGGTGAAAAACTGTTTTTT
TRBV10-1	few	TRBD1	TRBJ2-7	CASKDRDRACEQYF	TGCGCCAGCAAGGACCGGGACAGGGCATGCGAGCAGTACTTC
TRBV6-5	few	NA	TRBJ2-2	CASSPLGTGELFF	TGTGCCAGCAGCCCATTGGGGACCGGGGAGCTGTTTTTT
TRBV4-3	many	NA	TRBJ1-6	CASSQDTPTPGSYNSPLHF	TGCGCCAGCAGCCAAGATACTCCAACACCAGGATCCTATAATTCACCCCTCCACTTT
TRBV4-1	NA	NA	TRBJ2-5	CASSLGSWTDQSETQYF	TGCGCCAGCAGCCTGGGCAGCTGGACAGACCAATCGGAGACCCAGTACTTC
TRBV6-2/TRBV6-3	NA	NA	TRBJ1-1	CASSSGEFTEAFF	TGTGCCAGCAGTTCAGGGGAATTCACTGAAGCTTTCTTT
TRBV7-8	NA	TRBD1	TRBJ1-5	CASSKIPGQLNQPQHF	TGTGCCAGCAGCAAAATCCCGGGACAGTTGAATCAGCCCCAGCATTTT
TRBV5-1	many	NA	TRBJ2-5	CASSSTGEPQETQYF	TGCGCCAGCAGCTCGACGGGGGAACCTCAAGAGACCCAGTACTTC
TRBV6-1	NA	NA	TRBJ1-4	CASKGGEVRTNEKLFF	TGTGCCAGCAAAGGGGGGGAGGTCAGGACTAATGAAAAACTGTTTTTT
TRBV12-3/TRBV12-4	few	TRBD1	TRBJ1-2	CASSDYTGGYGYTF	TGTGCCAGCAGTGACTACACAGGGGGCTATGGCTACACCTTC
TRBV11-2	few	NA	TRBJ2-5	CASSLVGTPAEYF	TGTGCCAGCAGCTTAGTCGGGACCCCCGCCGAGTACTTC
TRBV20-1	few	NA	TRBJ2-1	CSALGSSYNEQFF	TGCAGTGCTTTGGGGAGCTCCTACAATGAGCAGTTCTTC
TRBV15	few	NA	TRBJ2-5	CATSRDGGPETQYF	TGTGCCACCAGCAGAGACGGGGGTCCAGAGACCCAGTACTTC
TRBV12-3/TRBV12-4	few	NA	TRBJ1-1	CASSLSPAGSMNTEAFF	TGTGCCAGCAGTTTGAGTCCGGCAGGCTCTATGAACACTGAAGCTTTCTTT
TRBV12-3/TRBV12-4	few	NA	TRBJ2-1	CASSLARLMIYNEQFF	TGTGCCAGCAGCCTAGCACGACTTATGATCTACAATGAGCAGTTCTTC
TRBV12-3/TRBV12-4	NA	NA	TRBJ2-1	CASTPDYNEQFF	TGTGCCAGCACCCCGGACTACAATGAGCAGTTCTTC
TRBV6-2/TRBV6-3	NA	NA	TRBJ2-3	CASSYEWGTDTQYF	TGTGCCAGCAGTTACGAGTGGGGCACAGATACGCAGTATTTT
TRBV4-1	few	TRBD2	TRBJ2-1	CASSQGPTSGGRYVNEQFF	TGCGCCAGCAGCCAAGGTCCGACTAGCGGGGGAAGATACGTCAATGAGCAGTTCTTC
TRBV10-3	many	NA	TRBJ2-2	CAISEGQNTGELFF	TGTGCCATCAGTGAGGGTCAGAACACCGGGGAGCTGTTTTTT
TRBV9	NA	NA	TRBJ2-3	CASSARWAVGTDTQYF	TGTGCCAGCAGCGCGAGATGGGCTGTCGGCACAGATACGCAGTATTTT
TRBV5-1	few	NA	TRBJ1-2	CASSPMGGANSRYGYTF	TGCGCCAGCAGCCCGATGGGGGGGGCTAATAGCCGATATGGCTACACCTTC
TRBV6-4	NA	NA	TRBJ2-1	CASSLGPSTYNEQFF	TGTGCCAGCAGTTTGGGACCTTCGACCTACAATGAGCAGTTCTTC
TRBV6-1	many	NA	TRBJ2-5	CASSEALETQYF	TGTGCCAGCAGTGAAGCTTTAGAGACCCAGTACTTC
TRBV5-4	few	TRBD2	TRBJ2-1	CASRDGGASYNEQFF	TGTGCCAGCAGGGACGGGGGGGCCTCCTACAATGAGCAGTTCTTC
TRBV9	few	NA	TRBJ2-2	CASSGLGRGPGELFF	TGTGCCAGCAGCGGCCTTGGGCGAGGTCCCGGGGAGCTGTTTTTT
TRBV5-1	NA	NA	TRBJ2-3	CASSLQKTPSTDTQYF	TGCGCCAGCAGCTTGCAGAAGACACCAAGCACAGATACGCAGTATTTT
TRBV5-1	NA	NA	TRBJ1-5	CASSLAGAGNQPQHF	TGCGCCAGCAGCTTGGCGGGGGCAGGCAATCAGCCTCAGCATTTT
TRBV4-1	few	NA	TRBJ1-6	CASSQGDSLGFIYSPLHF	TGCGCCAGCAGCCAAGGTGATTCCCTCGGCTTCATTTATTCACCCCTCCACTTT
TRBV6-2/TRBV6-3	few	NA	TRBJ2-7	CASSLQGVEQYF	TGTGCCAGCAGTCTCCAAGGGGTCGAGCAGTACTTC
TRBV7-2	many	TRBD1	TRBJ2-5	CASRDDRGSETQYF	TGTGCCAGCAGGGACGACAGGGGTTCAGAGACCCAGTACTTC